The 7 T cell receptor beta chains below all came from one sample that was sequenced in a study of blood T cell repertoires in COVID-19. Repertoires were generated with immunoSEQ multiplex PCR, while TCRdb's copy carries only in-frame clones and drops some. The sample shows approximately 120,000 clones, approximately 77% of them seen only once. The sequencing input was peripheral blood. The receptors come from a man at least 80 years old with acute or convalescent COVID-19.

V usage is TRBV7-9 and J usage is TRBJ2-3; a possible D gene is TRBD2 (5 bases). Germline V lookup: CDR1 SEHNR, CDR2 FQNEAQ (reference sequence). This CDR3 comprises 15 residues. V gave up 5 bases and J gave up 1 base, with 13 bases separating them. CDR3 residues: CASSEGGSGTDTQYF. CDR3 DNA sequence: TGTGCCAGCAGCGAAGGAGGATCAGGCACAGATACGCAGTATTTT.

Regarding this clone: At one of its ends the junction is not consistent with the germline gene, which may arise from a read error. The rearrangement uses TRBV4-1 and TRBJ2-6, with 10 bases matching TRBD1. CDR1 is MGHRA and CDR2 is YSYEKL in the germline V gene. The CDR3 is made up of 20 amino acids. The CDR3 DNA sequence: TGCGCCAACAGCCCGGAACTATCCCGACAGGGGGCGCAGGGGGCCAACGTCCTGACTTTC. This translates into CANSPELSRQGAQGANVLTF.

The chain uses TRBV5-6 and TRBJ1-5; 8 positions agree with TRBD1. The CDR3 extends over 15 amino acids. The V segment lost 0 bases and the J segment 4 bases; nucleotides outside the gene matches: 3. The germline CDR1 and CDR2 sequences are SGHDT and YYEEEE. The CDR3: CASSLGQGLNQPQHF. Here the CDR3 DNA reads TGTGCCAGCAGCTTGGGACAGGGGTTAAATCAGCCCCAGCATTTT.

This chain joins TRBV4-3 and TRBJ2-1; unclear D gene. Germline V gene lookup returns CDR1 LGHNA and CDR2 YSLEER. This CDR3 has 15 residues. The V gene lost 0 bases and the J gene lost 7 bases, with 13 bases spanning the gap. For the CDR3, the DNA is TGCGCCAGCAGCCAAGAGCGTTGGTCTTGGAATGAGCAGTTCTTC. This encodes CASSQERWSWNEQFF.

A word on this clone: At the DNA level, this CDR3 is encoded by other sequences in the same sample as well. The rearrangement uses TRBV5-1 and TRBJ2-7, with 7 bases aligning to TRBD1. CDR3 size: 12 residues. J gave up 4 bases and V 4 bases, and 2 bases lay outside the gene matches. Germline V CDR1 and CDR2: SGHRS, YFSETQ. The CDR3 reads CASSRDSYEQYF. The CDR3 nucleotides read TGCGCCAGCAGCAGGGACAGTTACGAGCAGTACTTC.

CDR3 sequence: CAISEGRTGWGYEQYF. Written as DNA, the CDR3 is TGTGCCATCAGTGAGGGCCGGACAGGGTGGGGATACGAGCAGTACTTC. The gene calls are TRBV10-3 and TRBJ2-7; 8 nucleotides match TRBD1. V dropped 2 bases and J dropped 4; count of bases not matched to a gene: 10. The CDR3 spans 16 residues. Germline V gene lookup returns CDR1 ENHRY and CDR2 SYGVKD.

This clone was observed a few times. The chain recombines TRBV5-1 with TRBJ1-2; no firm D call. The V gene's germline CDR1 is SGHRS and CDR2 YFSETQ. V was trimmed by 3 bases and J by 0 bases, leaving 9 bases between them. The CDR3 spans 14 residues. CDR3 sequence (DNA): TGCGCCAGCAGCTGGGCAGCAACTAACTATGGCTACACCTTC. Translation gives CASSWAATNYGYTF.